This paragraph reports one T cell receptor beta chain. What it binds is not known. The germline V and J ends were trimmed by 5 bases and 3 bases, with 7 bases remaining between them. The germline V gene has CDR1 SEHNR and CDR2 FQNEAQ (reference sequence). The CDR3 totals 12 residues. The TCR beta CDR3 regions underwent amplification using RNA transcripts as the source. Carried out on the TCR CDR3, a first-round RT-PCR used the HTBI primer set. MiXCR, run by TCRdb on the multiplex PCR reads, gives a single entry per CDR3 protein. The sample includes fewer than 350,000 distinct CDR3 sequences, 15% to 20% of them seen just once. The sample comes from a study of T cells in Graves' hyperthyroidism and ophthalmopathy. The study, taken as a whole, reports: Blood also held most thyroid clonotypes expanded beyond 0.001.

The J gene is TRBJ2-5, the V gene TRBV7-9, with D unclear. The sequence was collected from a woman between 35 and 50 years old with Graves' ophthalmopathy. The sequenced material came from blood. CDR3: CASSRNKETQYF. The DNA for the CDR3 is TGTGCCAGCAGCAGGAACAAAGAGACCCAGTACTTC.